The subject of this entry is one T cell receptor (beta chain). Treatment specified: some 20 received Ad26.COV2.S at low or high dose, single or two shots; about 5 received placebo; per-sample allocation not given. All samples were drawn on day 63, counting from the first vaccine or placebo injection. The vaccine antigen was prefusion-stabilized Wuhan SARS-CoV-2 spike. The record originates from a study of Ad26.COV2.S vaccination and SARS-CoV-2 variants. Study summary: The study gave Ad26.COV2.S intramuscularly, once or twice 56 days apart.

J lost 5 bases, V lost 4 bases, and 4 bases had no gene match. There are 13 residues in the CDR3. Germline assignment: CDR1 SGHRS and CDR2 YFSETQ. Repertoires were generated with immunoSEQ multiplex PCR, while TCRdb's copy carries only in-frame clones and drops some. The sample carries approximately 410,000 clones, more than 75% recorded once. The sample in question was peripheral blood, obtained in a trial of Ad26.COV2.S vaccine versus placebo. The clonotype originates from a person aged 18 to 59 who received the Ad26.COV2.S COVID-19 vaccine or a placebo. V usage is TRBV5-1 and J usage is TRBJ2-5, with 8 bases aligning to TRBD1. Written as DNA, the CDR3 is TGCGCCAGCAGCATACAGGGGGTTGAGACCCAGTACTTC. Translation gives CASSIQGVETQYF.